Each of the 20 T cell receptor beta chains below was sequenced from the same sample in a study of glioma-infiltrating T cells. Amplification of TCR alpha and beta CDR3 regions from RNA used iRepertoire nested multiplex PCR. Each CDR3 protein is one row after TCRdb ran MiXCR on the multiplex PCR reads. The table has 100,000 to 150,000 distinct CDR3 sequences, about 25% seen once. Sequenced input: glioma tissue, nonneoplastic brain tissue, or PBMCs (not recorded which). Every receptor here comes from a human donor with low-grade glioma or glioblastoma, undergoing nonglioma brain surgery, or in good health (not recorded which).

The chain has TRBV28 and TRBJ2-1; 7 bases fit TRBD1. Per the germline V gene, CDR1 is MDHEN and CDR2 is SYDVKM. V lost 6 bases and J lost 6; bases outside the gene matches: 8. The CDR3 runs to 14 residues. CDR3 in amino acids: CASRQGQGGNEQFF. CDR3 coding DNA: TGTGCCAGCAGACAGGGGCAAGGGGGCAATGAGCAGTTCTTC. Variable domain in full (rest from reference TRBV28 and TRBJ2-1): DVKVTQSSRYLVKRTGEKVFLECVQDMDHENMFWYRQDPGLGLRLIYFSYDVKMKEKGDIPEGYSVSREKKERFSLILESASTNQTSMYLCASRQGQGGNEQFFGPGTRLTVL.

The sample holds a few counts of this clonotype. The V gene is TRBV20-1, the J gene TRBJ2-7; 8 positions agree with TRBD2. The germline V gene has CDR1 DFQATT and CDR2 SNEGSKA (reference sequence). This CDR3 is 13 amino acids long. V shed 6 bases, J shed 2 bases, and the junction held 6 bases outside the gene matches. The CDR3 here is CSAAGGLPYEQYV. The CDR3 nucleotides read TGCAGTGCCGCGGGGGGCCTTCCCTACGAGCAGTACGTC.

This chain joins TRBV19 and TRBJ2-5; possibly TRBD2 for D (6 bases). The CDR3 sequence is 13 residues long. The V end was cut by 8 bases, the J end by 1 base, with 11 bases between. Germline CDR1 reads LNHDA; CDR2 reads SQIVND (reference sequence). This chain's CDR3 is CASSEGTQETQYF. The CDR3, as DNA: TGTGCCAGTTCGGAGGGGACCCAAGAGACCCAGTACTTC.

This clonotype has only a few counts. V gene TRBV5-1 combines with J gene TRBJ1-1; unclear D gene. Trimming removed 5 bases at V and 1 base at J, with 6 bases between. Germline V gene lookup returns CDR1 SGHRS and CDR2 YFSETQ. The CDR3 has 12 residues. CDR3 bases: TGCGCCAGCAGAAACCCGAACACTGAAGCTTTCTTT. Protein: CASRNPNTEAFF.

The table lists this clonotype with a count of one. The V and J genes are TRBV7-9 and TRBJ2-3; 7 bases match TRBD1. V was clipped by 6 bases and J by 5 bases; unmatched bases: 5. Germline values: CDR1 SEHNR, CDR2 FQNEAQ (reference sequence). This CDR3 has 13 residues. The CDR3 region is CASRTGIRDTQYF. CDR3 DNA sequence: TGTGCCAGCAGGACAGGGATTAGAGATACGCAGTATTTT.

The rearrangement links TRBV12-3 or TRBV12-4 to TRBJ2-3; 7 bases are a match to TRBD1. Trimming removed 6 bases from V and 2 bases from J; junction bases left unmatched: 8. The CDR3 extends over 15 amino acids. This CDR3 reads CASSPSTGTTDTQYF. The DNA for the CDR3 is TGTGCCAGCAGCCCGTCGACAGGGACCACAGATACGCAGTATTTT.

This clonotype was detected a few times. The J gene is TRBJ1-1, the V gene TRBV7-3, with TRBD1 matching 10 bases. This CDR3 is 13 amino acids long. The ends lost 2 bases at V and 11 bases at J; junction bases unmatched: 5. Germline loops: CDR1 SGHTA, CDR2 FQGTGA. The CDR3 spells CASSLGTGAAAFF. In nucleotides, the CDR3 is TGTGCCAGCAGCTTAGGGACAGGGGCCGCCGCTTTCTTT.

The V and J genes are TRBV12-3 or TRBV12-4 and TRBJ2-3, with 10 bases lining up with TRBD2. V shed 5 bases, J shed 4 bases, and the junction held 12 bases outside the gene matches. CDR3 length equals 17 residues. CDR3 sequence reads: CASSATRTSGGADTQYF. The CDR3 nucleotides read TGTGCCAGCAGTGCGACCAGGACTAGCGGAGGGGCAGATACGCAGTATTTT.

This clonotype was seen ten or more times. The chain employs TRBV6-6 and TRBJ2-5; 11 bases are a match to TRBD1. CDR1 MNHNY and CDR2 SVGAGI come from the germline V gene (reference sequence). The ends lost 1 base at V and 4 bases at J; junction bases unmatched: 2. This CDR3 has 15 residues. In DNA, the CDR3 is TGTGCCAGCAGTTACTGGACAGGGGGCGGAGAGACCCAGTACTTC. Its translation: CASSYWTGGGETQYF.

This clonotype was observed once. A single base separates this from a much larger clone, so it may be a read error. The V call is TRBV6-5, the J call TRBJ1-2, with D possibly TRBD1 on 5 matching bases. Germline V gene data show CDR1 as MNHEY and CDR2 as SVGAGI. The CDR3 spans 13 residues. CDR3 coding DNA: TGTGCCAGCACCAAGGACGGACACTATGGCTACGCCTTC. Protein sequence: CASTKDGHYGYAF.

This clonotype was observed many times. This chain joins TRBV6-1 and TRBJ2-2, with D possibly TRBD1 on 5 matching bases. V gave up 6 bases and J gave up 5 bases, with 7 bases separating them. CDR1 is MNHNS, CDR2 SASEGT, per germline. This CDR3 has 12 residues. CDR3 nucleotide sequence: TGTGCCAGCAGCAGACAGACCGGGGAGCTGTTTTTT. It yields the protein CASSRQTGELFF.

With regard to this clonotype: An end of the junction differs from the germline gene, which may be a read error. The genes are TRBV20-1 and TRBJ1-3; D not resolved. This CDR3 has 14 residues. The germline gives CDR1 DFQATT, CDR2 SNEGSKA (reference sequence). CDR3 in amino acids: CSARAFFSGNAIYF. DNA for the CDR3: TGCAGTGCTAGAGCCTTTTTCTCTGGAAACGCCATATATTTT.

This rearrangement joins TRBV10-3 to TRBJ2-7; 10 bases are a match to TRBD2. CDR1 is ENHRY and CDR2 is SYGVKD in the germline V gene. Trimming at V came to 8 bases and at J to 7 bases, leaving 11 bases not matched to a gene. This CDR3 is 14 amino acids long. CDR3 in amino acids: CAIGSSGGQNEQYV. The DNA for the CDR3 is TGTGCCATCGGATCTAGCGGGGGCCAGAATGAGCAGTACGTC.

This clonotype occurred many times. This chain joins TRBV20-1 and TRBJ1-1, with D perhaps matching TRBD1 (5 bases). Germline CDR1 is DFQATT and CDR2 is SNEGSKA (reference sequence). CDR3 length: 13 residues. V was trimmed by 4 bases and J by 1 base, leaving 10 bases between them. The CDR3 protein is CSAIYDRNTEAFF. The CDR3, as DNA: TGCAGTGCTATATACGACAGGAACACTGAAGCTTTCTTT.

This clonotype has a count of ten or more. V and J are TRBV4-1 and TRBJ2-1, with D possibly TRBD1 on 6 matching bases. The CDR3 runs 19 residues. Germline V gives CDR1 MGHRA, CDR2 YSYEKL. V lost 1 base to trimming and J lost 7 bases, with 26 bases between them. The CDR3 DNA sequence: TGCGCCAGCAGCCAAGCTGCACTAAGAACCGGGACCAGGGGTAATGAGCAGTTCTTC. It encodes CASSQAALRTGTRGNEQFF.

This sequence joins TRBV4-1 and TRBJ2-3; TRBD1 matches at 9 bases. V was clipped by 4 bases and J by 6 bases; unmatched bases: 5. Germline V lookup: CDR1 MGHRA, CDR2 YSYEKL. The CDR3 is made up of 14 amino acids. Here the CDR3 DNA reads TGCGCCAGCAGCCGAGGACAGGGGTCGGATACGCAGTATTTT. Translating gives CASSRGQGSDTQYF.

This clonotype was detected ten times or more. The V and J genes are TRBV27 and TRBJ2-5; tentatively, D is TRBD2 (6 bases). V was trimmed by 0 bases and J by 4 bases, leaving 9 bases between them. The CDR3 is made up of 14 amino acids. Germline assignment: CDR1 MNHEY and CDR2 SMNVEV (reference sequence). The CDR3 region has the DNA TGTGCCAGCAGTTTATCGTGGAGGGGAGAGACCCAGTACTTC. Protein product: CASSLSWRGETQYF.

CDR3: CASTVQRRNSGNTIYF. CDR3 DNA: TGTGCCAGCACCGTGCAGAGGCGTAACTCTGGAAACACCATATATTTT. V is TRBV28 and J is TRBJ1-3; no firm D call. Germline assignment: CDR1 MDHEN and CDR2 SYDVKM. V was shortened by 7 bases and J by 0 bases, with 16 bases between the two germline ends. The CDR3 sequence is 16 residues long.

This clonotype occurred a few times. This sequence joins TRBV27 and TRBJ1-4; 9 positions agree with TRBD1. This CDR3 is built from 15 residues. Germline V gene lookup returns CDR1 MNHEY and CDR2 SMNVEV (reference sequence). V gave up 5 bases and J gave up 7 bases; unmatched junction bases: 8. The CDR3 spells CASSTLTGGGEKLFF. The DNA of the CDR3 is TGTGCCAGCAGTACTCTGACAGGGGGGGGTGAAAAACTGTTTTTT.

This clonotype showed up just a few times. The rearrangement uses TRBV24-1 and TRBJ2-1, with no clear D. The length of the CDR3 is 12 residues. Germline V gene lookup returns CDR1 KGHDR and CDR2 SFDVKD. V gave up 9 bases and J gave up 4 bases, with 9 bases separating them. CDR3 sequence (DNA): TGTGCCACCGGTCCCGGGTACAATGAGCAGTTCTTC. Protein sequence: CATGPGYNEQFF.